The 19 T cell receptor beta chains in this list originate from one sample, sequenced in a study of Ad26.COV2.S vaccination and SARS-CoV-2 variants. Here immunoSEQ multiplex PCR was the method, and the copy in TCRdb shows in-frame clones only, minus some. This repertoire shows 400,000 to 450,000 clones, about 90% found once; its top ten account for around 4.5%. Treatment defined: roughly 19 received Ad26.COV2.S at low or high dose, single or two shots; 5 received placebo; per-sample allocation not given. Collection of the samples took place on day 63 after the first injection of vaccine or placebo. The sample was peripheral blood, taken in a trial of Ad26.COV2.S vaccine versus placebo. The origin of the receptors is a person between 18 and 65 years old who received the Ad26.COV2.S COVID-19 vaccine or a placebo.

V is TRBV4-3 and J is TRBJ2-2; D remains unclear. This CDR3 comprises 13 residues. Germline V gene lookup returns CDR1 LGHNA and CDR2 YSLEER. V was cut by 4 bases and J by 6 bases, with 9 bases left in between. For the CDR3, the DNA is TGCGCCAGCAGCCTACTGGGGTCCGGGGAGCTGTTTTTT. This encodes CASSLLGSGELFF.

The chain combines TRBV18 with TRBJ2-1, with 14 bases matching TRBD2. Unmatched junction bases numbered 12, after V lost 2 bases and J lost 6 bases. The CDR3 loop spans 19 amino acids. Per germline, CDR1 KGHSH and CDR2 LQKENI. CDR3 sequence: CASSPFSGLAGERGNEQFF. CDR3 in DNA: TGTGCCAGCTCACCATTTTCGGGACTAGCGGGAGAGAGGGGCAATGAGCAGTTCTTC.

The CDR3 coding sequence is TGTGCCAGCAGCTTAACAGGGACGTTTTCATCTGCAACTAATGAAAAACTGTTTTTT. Protein: CASSLTGTFSSATNEKLFF. The rearrangement links TRBV13 to TRBJ1-4; perhaps TRBD1 as D (6 bases). Per germline, CDR1 PRHDT and CDR2 FYEKMQ (reference sequence). V lost 2 bases and J lost 0, with 19 bases in between. The CDR3 consists of 19 residues.

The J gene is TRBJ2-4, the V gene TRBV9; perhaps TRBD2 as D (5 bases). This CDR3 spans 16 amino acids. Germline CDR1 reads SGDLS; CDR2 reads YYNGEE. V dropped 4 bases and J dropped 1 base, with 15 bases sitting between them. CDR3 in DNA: TGTGCCAGCAGCCCCTCGCCCACGGGGGCCAAAAACATTCAGTACTTC. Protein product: CASSPSPTGAKNIQYF. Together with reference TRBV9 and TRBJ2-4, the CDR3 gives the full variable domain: DSGVTQTPKHLITATGQRVTLRCSPRSGDLSVYWYQQSLDQGLQFLIQYYNGEERAKGNILERFSAQQFPDLHSELNLSSLELGDSALYFCASSPSPTGAKNIQYFGAGTRLSVL.

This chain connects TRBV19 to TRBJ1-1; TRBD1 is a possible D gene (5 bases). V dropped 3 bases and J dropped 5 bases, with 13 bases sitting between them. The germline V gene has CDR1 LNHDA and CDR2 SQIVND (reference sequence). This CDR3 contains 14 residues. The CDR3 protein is CASSIEGEGTEAFF. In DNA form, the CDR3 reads TGTGCCAGTAGTATTGAAGGGGAGGGTACTGAAGCTTTCTTT.

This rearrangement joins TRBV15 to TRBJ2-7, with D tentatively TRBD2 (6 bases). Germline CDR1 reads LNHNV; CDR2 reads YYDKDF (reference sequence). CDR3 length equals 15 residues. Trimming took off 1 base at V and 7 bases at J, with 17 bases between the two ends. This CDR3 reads CATSRVGGVTGEQYF. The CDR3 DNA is TGTGCCACCAGCAGAGTGGGGGGAGTGACTGGGGAGCAGTACTTC.

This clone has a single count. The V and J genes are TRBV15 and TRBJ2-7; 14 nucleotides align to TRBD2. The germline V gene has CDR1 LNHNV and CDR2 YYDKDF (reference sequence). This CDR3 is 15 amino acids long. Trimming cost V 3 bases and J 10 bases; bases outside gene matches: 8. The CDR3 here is CATSSPTSGRAEQYF. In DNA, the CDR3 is TGTGCCACCAGCAGCCCGACTAGCGGGAGGGCCGAACAGTACTTC.

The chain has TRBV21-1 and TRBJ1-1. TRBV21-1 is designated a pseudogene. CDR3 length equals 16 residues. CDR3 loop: CASSKAGFPMNTEAFF. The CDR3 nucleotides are TGTGCCAGCAGCAAGGCTGGGTTCCCCATGAACACTGAAGCTTTCTTT.

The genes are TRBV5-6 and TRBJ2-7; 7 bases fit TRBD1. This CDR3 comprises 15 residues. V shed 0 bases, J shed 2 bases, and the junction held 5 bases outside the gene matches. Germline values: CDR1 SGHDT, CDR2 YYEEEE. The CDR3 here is CASSLDGTVPYEQYF. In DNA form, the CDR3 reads TGTGCCAGCAGCTTGGATGGGACAGTCCCCTACGAGCAGTACTTC.

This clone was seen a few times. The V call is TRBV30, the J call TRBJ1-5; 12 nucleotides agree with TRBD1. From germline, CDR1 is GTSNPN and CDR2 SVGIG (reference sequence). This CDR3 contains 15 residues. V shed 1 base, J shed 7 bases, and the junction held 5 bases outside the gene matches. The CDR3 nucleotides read TGTGCCTGGAGTGGAGGGACAGGGGGCTTCCAGCCCCAGCATTTT. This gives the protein CAWSGGTGGFQPQHF.

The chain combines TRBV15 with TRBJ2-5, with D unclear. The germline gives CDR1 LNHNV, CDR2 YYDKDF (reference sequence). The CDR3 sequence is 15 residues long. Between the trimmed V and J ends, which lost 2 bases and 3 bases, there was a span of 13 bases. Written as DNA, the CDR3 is TGTGCCACCAGCAGACAGGCCCGAAAAAAAGAGACCCAGTACTTC. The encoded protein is CATSRQARKKETQYF.

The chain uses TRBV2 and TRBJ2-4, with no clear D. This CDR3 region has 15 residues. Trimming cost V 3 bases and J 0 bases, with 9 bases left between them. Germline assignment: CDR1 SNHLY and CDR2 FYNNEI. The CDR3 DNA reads TGTGCCAGCAGTGATTGGGCCCTAGCCAAAAACATTCAGTACTTC. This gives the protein CASSDWALAKNIQYF. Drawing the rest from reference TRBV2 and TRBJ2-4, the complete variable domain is EPEVTQTPSHQVTQMGQEVILRCVPISNHLYFYWYRQILGQKVEFLVSFYNNEISEKSEIFDDQFSVERPDGSNFTLKIRSTKLEDSAMYFCASSDWALAKNIQYFGAGTRLSVL.

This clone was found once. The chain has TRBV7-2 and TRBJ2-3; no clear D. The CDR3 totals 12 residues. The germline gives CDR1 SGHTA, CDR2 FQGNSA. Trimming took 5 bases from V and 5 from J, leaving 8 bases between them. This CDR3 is CASSPNRDTQYF. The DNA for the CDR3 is TGTGCCAGCAGCCCCAACCGAGATACGCAGTATTTT.

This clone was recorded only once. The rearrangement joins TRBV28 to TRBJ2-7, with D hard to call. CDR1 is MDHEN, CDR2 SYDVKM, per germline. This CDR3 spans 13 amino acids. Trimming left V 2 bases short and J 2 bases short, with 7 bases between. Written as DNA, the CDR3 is TGTGCCAGCAGTTTAATGGTGCCCTACGAGCAGTACTTC. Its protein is CASSLMVPYEQYF.

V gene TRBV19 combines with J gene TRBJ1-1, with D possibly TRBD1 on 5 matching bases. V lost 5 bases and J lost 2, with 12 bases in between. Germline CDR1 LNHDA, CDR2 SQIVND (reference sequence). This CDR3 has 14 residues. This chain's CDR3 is CASSSSTVNTEAFF. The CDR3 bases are TGTGCCAGTAGTTCGTCGACAGTAAACACTGAAGCTTTCTTT. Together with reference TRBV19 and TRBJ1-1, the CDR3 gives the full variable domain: DGGITQSPKYLFRKEGQNVTLSCEQNLNHDAMYWYRQDPGQGLRLIYYSQIVNDFQKGDIAEGYSVSREKKESFPLTVTSAQKNPTAFYLCASSSSTVNTEAFFGQGTRLTVV.

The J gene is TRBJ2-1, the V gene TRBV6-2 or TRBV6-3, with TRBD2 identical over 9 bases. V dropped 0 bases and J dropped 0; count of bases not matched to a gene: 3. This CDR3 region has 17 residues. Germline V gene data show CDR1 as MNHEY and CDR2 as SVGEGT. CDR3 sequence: CASSYSIAGASYNEQFF. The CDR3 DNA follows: TGTGCCAGCAGTTACTCCATAGCGGGAGCCTCCTACAATGAGCAGTTCTTC.

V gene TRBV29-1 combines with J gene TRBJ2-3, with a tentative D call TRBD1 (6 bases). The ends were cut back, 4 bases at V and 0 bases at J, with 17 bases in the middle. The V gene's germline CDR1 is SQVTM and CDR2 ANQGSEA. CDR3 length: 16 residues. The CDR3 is CSVAQRQVQSTDTQYF. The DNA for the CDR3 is TGCAGCGTTGCCCAAAGACAGGTCCAAAGCACAGATACGCAGTATTTT.

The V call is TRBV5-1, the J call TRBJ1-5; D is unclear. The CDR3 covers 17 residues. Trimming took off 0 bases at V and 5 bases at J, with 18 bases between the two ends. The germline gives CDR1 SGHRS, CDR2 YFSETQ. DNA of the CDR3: TGCGCCAGCAGCTTGGCCCGCTCCTCCCACCAGTATCAGCCCCAGCATTTT. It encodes CASSLARSSHQYQPQHF.

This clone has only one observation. The CDR3 nucleotides read TGTGCCAGCAGCTTAAGACTAGCGGGAAGAGCTGAGCAGTTCTTC. Amino acids: CASSLRLAGRAEQFF. The V and J genes are TRBV5-8 and TRBJ2-1; 11 bases map to TRBD2. The CDR3 is 15 amino acids. The trim removed 2 bases at V and 9 bases at J, leaving 7 bases unmatched. Germline CDR1 and CDR2: SGHTS and YDEGEE.